The clone carrying this T cell receptor (beta chain) was detected only a few times. Antigen unknown. There are 16 residues in the CDR3. From germline, CDR1 is SGHRS and CDR2 YFSETQ. The V gene lost 0 bases and the J gene lost 2 bases, with 15 bases spanning the gap. These data are taken from a study of T cell repertoires in cytomegalovirus infection. Across the whole study: Shared public TCR beta signatures pointed to both CMV infection and a matching HLA type.

MiXCR, applied by TCRdb to the reads, yields one record per CDR3 protein. The table includes 230,000 or so distinct CDR3 sequences, 38% detected once. This TCR was sampled from a human donor in good health (CMV status not recorded). Some clones in this sample may be carry-over from other donors' samples. This chain connects TRBV5-1 to TRBJ2-7; the D gene could be TRBD1 or TRBD2 (7 bases each). The sample consisted of CD8+ T cells from cultured PBMCs, taken from culture after CMV antigen stimulation. The CDR3, as DNA: TGCGCCAGCAGCTTGGCCCGACAGGGAGGGGCCTACGAGCAGTACTTC. Its protein product is CASSLARQGGAYEQYF.